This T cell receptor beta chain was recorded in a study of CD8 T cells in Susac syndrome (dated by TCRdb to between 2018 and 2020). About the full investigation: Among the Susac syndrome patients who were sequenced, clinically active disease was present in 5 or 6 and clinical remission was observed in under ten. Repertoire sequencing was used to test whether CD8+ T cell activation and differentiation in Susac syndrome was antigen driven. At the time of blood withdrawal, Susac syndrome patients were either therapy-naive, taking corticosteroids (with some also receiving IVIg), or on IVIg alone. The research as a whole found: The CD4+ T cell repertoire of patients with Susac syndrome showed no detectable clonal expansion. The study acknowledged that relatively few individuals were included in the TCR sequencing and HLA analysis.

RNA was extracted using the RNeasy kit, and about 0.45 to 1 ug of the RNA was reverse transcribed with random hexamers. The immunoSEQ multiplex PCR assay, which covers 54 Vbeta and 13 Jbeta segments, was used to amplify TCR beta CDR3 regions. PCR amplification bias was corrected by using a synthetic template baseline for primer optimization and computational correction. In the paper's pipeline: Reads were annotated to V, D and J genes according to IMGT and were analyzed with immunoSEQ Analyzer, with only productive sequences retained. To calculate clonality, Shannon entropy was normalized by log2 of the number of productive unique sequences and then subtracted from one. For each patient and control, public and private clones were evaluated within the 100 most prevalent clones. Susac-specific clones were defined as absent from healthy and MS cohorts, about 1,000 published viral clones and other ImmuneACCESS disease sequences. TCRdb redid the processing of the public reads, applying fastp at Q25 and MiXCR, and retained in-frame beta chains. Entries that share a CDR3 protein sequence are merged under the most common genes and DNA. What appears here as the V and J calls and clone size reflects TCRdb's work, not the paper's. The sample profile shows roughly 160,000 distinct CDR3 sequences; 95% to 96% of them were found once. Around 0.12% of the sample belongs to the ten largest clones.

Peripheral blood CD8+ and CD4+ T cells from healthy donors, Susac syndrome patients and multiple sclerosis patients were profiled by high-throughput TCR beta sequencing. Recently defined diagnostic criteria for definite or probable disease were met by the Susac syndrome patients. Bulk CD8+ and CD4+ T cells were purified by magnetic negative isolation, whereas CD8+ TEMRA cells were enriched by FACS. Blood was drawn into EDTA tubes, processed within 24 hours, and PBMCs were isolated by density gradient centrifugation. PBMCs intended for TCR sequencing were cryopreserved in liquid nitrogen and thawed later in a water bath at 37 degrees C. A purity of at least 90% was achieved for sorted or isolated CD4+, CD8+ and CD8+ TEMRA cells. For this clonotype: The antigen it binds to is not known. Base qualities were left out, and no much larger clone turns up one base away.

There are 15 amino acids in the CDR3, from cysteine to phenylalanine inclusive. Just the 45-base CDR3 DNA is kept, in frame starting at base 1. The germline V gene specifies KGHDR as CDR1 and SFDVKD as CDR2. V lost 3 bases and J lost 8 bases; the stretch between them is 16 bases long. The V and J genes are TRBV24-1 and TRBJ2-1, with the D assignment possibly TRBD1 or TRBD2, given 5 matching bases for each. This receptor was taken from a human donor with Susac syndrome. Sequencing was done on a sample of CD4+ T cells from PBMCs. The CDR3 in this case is CATSDPSGTRDEQFF. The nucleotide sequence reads TGTGCCACCAGTGATCCGTCCGGGACCAGGGATGAGCAGTTCTTC.